This T cell receptor beta chain was sequenced in a study of T-cell reconstitution after alpha-beta-depleted transplantation in children (dated by TCRdb to 2015 to 2016). Context from the whole study: The study quantitatively tracked T-cell immune reconstitution after TCRalphabeta/CD19-depleted allogeneic hematopoietic cell transplantation in children using TCR repertoire profiling. Summary of the overall study and its limitations: Over the following months the frequencies of hyperexpanded clones went down, and after one year T-cell counts and TCRbeta diversity were mostly credited to newly produced T cells. In some patients, high TCRbeta diversity at day 60 was attributed to recipient T cells and intrathymic progenitors that had survived conditioning. The apparently early alphabetaT-cell count recovery about two months after transplant was reportedly dependent on only several hundred rapidly expanded clones derived from non-depleted graft cells.

V ends up 4 bases short and J 0 bases short, with an unmatched junction base count of 1. The CDR3 runs 14 amino acids, cysteine and phenylalanine included. CDR3 DNA only is kept here, 42 bases in frame from base 1. CDR1 SGHVS and CDR2 FNYEAQ were looked up in the germline V gene. Turning to this clonotype: Its antigen is unknown. No per-base quality is available; no much larger clone lies one base away.

The treatment or condition label for this specimen denotes: allogeneic hematopoietic cell transplantation with graft depleted of TCRalphabeta T cells and CD19 B cells. The children who served as transplant recipients had been given grafts of TCRalphabeta/CD19-depleted allogeneic hematopoietic cells. The library was made by PCR. These reads were obtained on an Illumina HiSeq 2500. TCR libraries were prepared with molecular barcoding, using unique molecular identifiers to normalize TCRbeta repertoire quantification. TCRdb applied fastp at Q25 and MiXCR to the public reads, then kept only in-frame beta chains. Duplicate CDR3 protein sequences are folded into a single record with the most common DNA and genes. Within this sample are 150,000 to 200,000 distinct CDR3 sequences, with 5% to 7.5% of them counted one time only. Just over 4.5% of the sample is held by the ten biggest clonotypes.

The source of this sequence is a girl less than two years old with combined immunodeficiency, due to receive a stem cell transplant. The V and J genes are TRBV7-6 and TRBJ1-1; 8 bases in the junction line up with TRBD1. Sequenced here: PBMCs, sampled before TCRalphabeta/CD19-depleted stem cell transplant. The DNA is TGTGCCAGCAGCTCACAGGGGGTGAACACTGAAGCTTTCTTT. This encodes CASSSQGVNTEAFF.